Each of the 32 T cell receptor beta chains below was sequenced from the same sample in a study of persistence of HIV-infected CD4 T cells. Antigen specificity for these receptors is unknown. Stimulation used 10 ug/mL lysate from CMV-infected fibroblasts. Memory cells lacking CD40L and CD69 with high CD45RO were sorted. The libraries were made with immunoSEQ version 4 in survey mode. The repertoire was sequenced with immunoSEQ multiplex PCR; TCRdb's copy has only in-frame clones and lacks some. In the table there are 25,000 to 35,000 clones, 80% to 90% of which are singletons. Sequences were derived from CD4+ T cells sorted from PBMCs after 18-hour stimulation, sampled from a patient who received antiretroviral therapy. Every receptor here comes from an adult man with HIV who was CMV-seropositive.

V is TRBV4-1 and J is TRBJ2-1; perhaps D is TRBD1 or TRBD2 (5 bases each). The V end was cut by 6 bases, the J end by 4 bases, with 13 bases between. The CDR3 covers 14 residues. CDR1 is MGHRA, CDR2 YSYEKL, per germline. CDR3 coding DNA: TGCGCCAGCAGGGAGATGAGGGGATACAATGAGCAGTTCTTC. Translation: CASREMRGYNEQFF.

The chain joins TRBV9 to TRBJ2-5, with 8 bases identical to TRBD2. The length of the CDR3 is 16 residues. From germline, CDR1 is SGDLS and CDR2 YYNGEE. The junction had 13 bases not matched to a gene; V was cut back by 4 bases and J by 5 bases. DNA of the CDR3: TGTGCCAGCAGCTTCGGCTTTAGCGGGACCGTGGAGACCCAGTACTTC. Protein product: CASSFGFSGTVETQYF.

V usage is TRBV5-4 and J usage is TRBJ2-7, with no clear D. CDR1 and CDR2 (germline): SGHNT, YYREEE (reference sequence). V lost 0 bases and J lost 8, with 9 bases in between. The CDR3 contains 12 residues. The CDR3 sequence is CASSLAASKQYF. The CDR3 DNA is TGTGCCAGCAGCTTGGCCGCGTCTAAGCAGTACTTC.

CDR3 sequence (DNA): TGCGCCAGCAGCTCTCGGACGGCAGGATGGGAAGCTTTCTTT. It codes for CASSSRTAGWEAFF. V and J are TRBV5-1 and TRBJ1-1; the D is unclear. Trimming shortened V by 3 bases and J by 8 bases, and 17 bases separated the two germline ends. The germline gives CDR1 SGHRS, CDR2 YFSETQ. The CDR3 is 14 residues long.

This clone was recorded once. The gene calls are TRBV19 and TRBJ1-1; no clear D gene. The CDR3 sequence is 12 residues long. The V gene's germline CDR1 is LNHDA and CDR2 SQIVND (reference sequence). Trimming left V 7 bases short and J 1 base short, with 7 bases between. CDR3 DNA sequence: TGTGCCAGTACCCCAGGGAACACTGAAGCTTTCTTT. Translating gives CASTPGNTEAFF.

The chain recombines TRBV7-9 with TRBJ1-2, with 8 bases that match TRBD1. CDR1 and CDR2 (germline): SEHNR, FQNEAQ (reference sequence). The V segment lost 1 base and the J segment 6 bases; nucleotides outside the gene matches: 4. This CDR3 is built from 14 residues. The CDR3 spells CASSLEDRGHGYTF. CDR3 sequence (DNA): TGTGCCAGCAGCTTAGAAGACAGGGGACATGGCTACACCTTC. Full variable domain (missing parts from reference TRBV7-9 and TRBJ1-2): DTGVSQNPRHKITKRGQNVTFRCDPISEHNRLYWYRQTLGQGPEFLTYFQNEAQLEKSRLLSDRFSAERPKGSFSTLEIQRTEQGDSAMYLCASSLEDRGHGYTFGSGTRLTVV.

CDR3 protein: CASSQVKGRGYTF. The CDR3 region has the DNA TGTGCCAGCAGCCAAGTTAAGGGGCGCGGCTACACCTTC. V and J are TRBV3-1 (or the pseudogene TRBV3-2) and TRBJ1-2; weak D call: TRBD1 (5 bases). The CDR3 is 13 amino acids. CDR1 is LGHDT, CDR2 YNNKEL, per germline (reference sequence). V lost 1 base and J lost 8, with 11 bases in between.

The gene calls are TRBV6-2 or TRBV6-3 and TRBJ1-6; D is perhaps TRBD1 (5 bases). This CDR3 has 17 amino acids. The V gene's germline CDR1 is MNHEY and CDR2 SVGEGT. Trimming cost V 2 bases and J 2 bases, with 13 bases left between them. The chain's CDR3 is CASSYGPGETYNSPLHF. CDR3 coding DNA: TGTGCCAGCAGTTACGGTCCGGGGGAAACCTATAATTCACCCCTCCACTTT.

CDR3 bases: TGCGCCAGCAGCTTGGTCGGGACAACTAATGAAAAACTGTTTTTT. It yields the protein CASSLVGTTNEKLFF. V and J are TRBV5-1 and TRBJ1-4; unclear D gene. Germline CDR1 is SGHRS and CDR2 is YFSETQ. This CDR3 spans 15 amino acids. Trimming removed 0 bases from V and 0 bases from J, with 6 bases in between.

This chain links TRBV5-1 with TRBJ2-7; 8 positions agree with TRBD1. Trimming cost V 0 bases and J 13 bases; bases outside gene matches: 12. The length of the CDR3 is 14 residues. Germline CDR1 and CDR2: SGHRS and YFSETQ. CDR3 sequence (DNA): TGCGCCAGCAGCTTGGAACGACCGGGACAGGCACAATACTTC. Protein sequence: CASSLERPGQAQYF. Complete variable domain (other parts from reference TRBV5-1 and TRBJ2-7): KAGVTQTPRYLIKTRGQQVTLSCSPISGHRSVSWYQQTPGQGLQFLFEYFSETQRNKGNFPGRFSGRQFSNSRSEMNVSTLELGDSALYLCASSLERPGQAQYFGPGTRLTVT.

In its sample, this clone was seen once. The V call is TRBV19, the J call TRBJ1-6; D uncertain. Germline values: CDR1 LNHDA, CDR2 SQIVND (reference sequence). This CDR3 comprises 14 residues. Trimming stripped 5 bases from V and 5 bases from J, with 10 bases between. The CDR3 DNA sequence: TGTGCCAGTAGTCTTTTCGGGGATAATTCACCCCTCCACTTT. It translates to CASSLFGDNSPLHF.

The chain couples TRBV6-5 to TRBJ1-1; D is ambiguous. Trimming left V 2 bases short and J 6 bases short, with 13 bases between. From germline, CDR1 is MNHEY and CDR2 SVGAGI. This CDR3 has 14 amino acids. DNA of the CDR3: TGTGCCAGCAGTTACAAGTCGCGTATTGCTGAAGCTTTCTTT. This encodes CASSYKSRIAEAFF.

This rearrangement joins TRBV6-5 to TRBJ1-2, with D unresolved. This CDR3 contains 13 residues. CDR1 and CDR2 (germline): MNHEY, SVGAGI. V was pared by 4 bases and J by 2 bases, with 8 bases between. This chain's CDR3 is CASSWAENYGYTF. The CDR3 DNA follows: TGTGCCAGCAGTTGGGCGGAAAACTATGGCTACACCTTC.

The V and J genes are TRBV30 and TRBJ1-6; weak D call: TRBD1 (6 bases). The CDR3 runs to 14 residues. V shed 0 bases and J shed 7 bases, with 10 bases lying between them. Germline V CDR1 and CDR2: GTSNPN, SVGIG (reference sequence). The CDR3 nucleotides are TGTGCCTGGAGTGTACTTACAGGGAATTCACCCCTCCACTTT. This translates into CAWSVLTGNSPLHF.

The rearrangement joins TRBV27 to TRBJ2-3; 7 bases align to TRBD1. The germline CDR1 and CDR2 sequences are MNHEY and SMNVEV (reference sequence). The CDR3 extends over 14 amino acids. Trimming at V came to 7 bases and at J to 4 bases, leaving 8 bases not matched to a gene. CDR3 bases: TGTGCCAGCACCCCACAGGGGTTCGCAGATACGCAGTATTTT. Translated, it gives CASTPQGFADTQYF.

The chain joins TRBV10-2 to TRBJ1-1; 8 bases are a match to TRBD1. The CDR3 length is 13 residues. Looked up from germline, CDR1 is WSHSY and CDR2 is SAAADI. The V and J ends lost 3 bases and 7 bases, in that order; junction bases with no gene match: 4. CDR3 in amino acids: CASSEGGTGEAFF. The CDR3 DNA sequence: TGCGCCAGCAGTGAAGGGGGGACAGGTGAAGCTTTCTTT.

The rearrangement joins TRBV3-1 (or the pseudogene TRBV3-2) to TRBJ2-7; TRBD1 aligns across 7 bases. CDR1 and CDR2 from the germline V gene are LGHDT and YNNKEL (reference sequence). This CDR3 comprises 12 residues. Trimming cost V 6 bases and J 2 bases; bases outside gene matches: 1. The CDR3 loop is CASRQGTYEQYF. The CDR3 nucleotides read TGTGCCAGCAGACAGGGGACCTACGAGCAGTACTTC.

The gene calls are TRBV5-1 and TRBJ1-2; TRBD1 aligns across 7 bases. Germline CDR1 SGHRS, CDR2 YFSETQ. The CDR3 extends over 16 amino acids. The ends lost 3 bases at V and 3 bases at J; junction bases unmatched: 11. The CDR3 here is CASSSYYGQVDYGYTF. The CDR3 DNA follows: TGCGCCAGCAGCTCCTACTATGGACAGGTGGACTATGGCTACACCTTC.

J is TRBJ2-7 and V is TRBV28; 8 positions agree with TRBD2. CDR3 size: 13 residues. Germline V CDR1 and CDR2: MDHEN, SYDVKM. V lost 6 bases, J lost 3 bases, and 4 bases stayed unmatched. The CDR3 nucleotides read TGTGCCAGCAGGGGCGGGGGGATCTACGAGCAGTACTTC. Amino acids: CASRGGGIYEQYF.

CDR3 protein: CASITGGWDTEAFF. The CDR3 DNA is TGTGCCAGCATCACAGGGGGGTGGGACACTGAAGCTTTCTTT. The rearrangement links TRBV7-9 to TRBJ1-1, with 8 bases that match TRBD1. The junction had 7 bases not matched to a gene; V was cut back by 7 bases and J by 3 bases. The CDR3 contains 14 residues. Germline V gene sequence: CDR1 SEHNR, CDR2 FQNEAQ (reference sequence).

The chain couples TRBV9 to TRBJ2-3; 11 bases are a match to TRBD1. CDR3 size: 15 residues. CDR1 SGDLS and CDR2 YYNGEE come from the germline V gene. V shed 4 bases and J 4 bases; nucleotides not matched to a gene: 5. The CDR3 sequence is CASSRGQGAADTQYF. The CDR3 DNA is TGTGCCAGCAGCCGCGGACAGGGGGCAGCAGATACGCAGTATTTT.

The CDR3 sequence: CASSDFWQGDQPQHF. The CDR3 bases are TGTGCCAGCAGTGATTTCTGGCAGGGAGACCAGCCCCAGCATTTT. The chain links TRBV2 to TRBJ1-5; D may be TRBD1 (5 bases). Per the germline V gene, CDR1 is SNHLY and CDR2 is FYNNEI. This CDR3 has 15 residues. V gave up 3 bases and J gave up 7 bases, with 16 bases separating them.

The V and J genes are TRBV6-2 or TRBV6-3 and TRBJ2-7; weak D call: TRBD2 (5 bases). The CDR3 loop spans 16 amino acids. Per the germline V gene, CDR1 is MNHEY and CDR2 is SVGEGT. Deletions cut 2 bases from V and 0 bases from J, with 14 bases between. CDR3 sequence: CASSYPKSGLSYEQYF. In nucleotides, the CDR3 is TGTGCCAGCAGTTACCCAAAAAGCGGCCTCTCCTACGAGCAGTACTTC.

V is TRBV10-1 and J is TRBJ1-1; D is uncertain. The CDR3 spans 15 residues. Looked up from germline, CDR1 is WNHNN and CDR2 is SYGVQD (reference sequence). V was cut by 0 bases and J by 0 bases, with 8 bases left in between. DNA of the CDR3: TGCGCCAGCAGTGAGTCTAAATACTTGAACACTGAAGCTTTCTTT. It encodes CASSESKYLNTEAFF.

The chain joins TRBV7-6 to TRBJ1-1, with a weak D call TRBD1 (5 bases). CDR1 SGHVS and CDR2 FNYEAQ come from the germline V gene. The V end lost 1 base, the J end lost 4 bases, and 16 bases lay between the germline ends. This CDR3 is built from 16 residues. In nucleotides, the CDR3 is TGTGCCAGCAGCTTAGGGGGCCCCGGGACCAGCACTGAAGCTTTCTTT. Amino acid sequence: CASSLGGPGTSTEAFF.

This chain connects TRBV9 to TRBJ1-1; unclear D gene. V was cut by 4 bases and J by 4 bases, with 11 bases left in between. CDR1 and CDR2 from the germline V gene are SGDLS and YYNGEE. There are 13 residues in the CDR3. The CDR3 DNA reads as TGTGCCAGCAGCACCCATCTAACCACTGAAGCTTTCTTT. Its protein product is CASSTHLTTEAFF.

The rearrangement links TRBV6-4 to TRBJ1-2, with TRBD1 as a possible D gene (5 bases). Germline assignment: CDR1 MRHNA and CDR2 SNTAGT. CDR3 length: 14 amino acids. Trimming took 3 bases from V and 4 from J, leaving 12 bases between them. CDR3 DNA: TGTGCCAGCAGTGATATATGGGGGAGCTATGGCTACACCTTC. Translated: CASSDIWGSYGYTF.

This clone was counted only a few times. This chain connects TRBV30 to TRBJ1-1; no definite D call. Trimming left V 0 bases short and J 1 base short, with 12 bases between. The CDR3 covers 15 residues. Looked up from germline, CDR1 is GTSNPN and CDR2 is SVGIG (reference sequence). CDR3 sequence: CAWSVLGNRNTEAFF. The CDR3 coding sequence is TGTGCCTGGAGTGTACTTGGGAATCGGAACACTGAAGCTTTCTTT. The variable domain in full, completed from reference TRBV30 and TRBJ1-1, reads SQTIHQWPATLVQPVGSPLSLECTVEGTSNPNLYWYRQAAGRGLQLLFYSVGIGQISSEVPQNLSASRPQDRQFILSSKKLLLSDSGFYLCAWSVLGNRNTEAFFGQGTRLTVV.

The rearrangement uses TRBV19 and TRBJ2-4, with D perhaps TRBD1 (6 bases). CDR3 length equals 17 residues. The germline V and J ends were trimmed by 4 bases and 2 bases, with 18 bases remaining between them. Germline values: CDR1 LNHDA, CDR2 SQIVND (reference sequence). The CDR3 loop is CASSKEQGTYSKNIQYF. The CDR3, as DNA: TGTGCCAGTAGTAAGGAACAGGGAACCTATTCCAAAAACATTCAGTACTTC.

J is TRBJ2-4 and V is TRBV27; 8 bases agree with TRBD1. The germline V gene has CDR1 MNHEY and CDR2 SMNVEV (reference sequence). This CDR3 has 13 residues. V trimming: 6 bases; J trimming: 7 bases; junction bases outside the gene matches: 5. The CDR3 bases are TGTGCCAGCAGCCGACAGGGGAGGAACATTCAGTACTTC. Its translation: CASSRQGRNIQYF.

This chain links TRBV7-3 with TRBJ2-1; either TRBD1 or TRBD2 may supply D (5 bases each). In germline, CDR1 is SGHTA, CDR2 FQGTGA. V was pared by 5 bases and J by 4 bases, with 15 bases between. This CDR3 comprises 15 residues. In nucleotides, the CDR3 is TGTGCCAGCAGCGCCGACTACAGGCCGTACAATGAGCAGTTCTTC. It is translated as CASSADYRPYNEQFF. Full variable domain (missing parts from reference TRBV7-3 and TRBJ2-1): GAGVSQTPSNKVTEKGKYVELRCDPISGHTALYWYRQSLGQGPEFLIYFQGTGAADDSGLPNDRFFAVRPEGSVSTLKIQRTERGDSAVYLCASSADYRPYNEQFFGPGTRLTVL.

The J gene is TRBJ2-2, the V gene TRBV6-5, with D perhaps matching TRBD2 (6 bases). Between the trimmed V and J ends, which lost 4 bases and 0 bases, there was a span of 12 bases. The CDR3 totals 16 residues. Germline CDR1 is MNHEY and CDR2 is SVGAGI. The CDR3, as DNA: TGTGCCAGCAGTTCAATAGCGGCAGCGAACACCGGGGAGCTGTTTTTT. It yields the protein CASSSIAAANTGELFF.